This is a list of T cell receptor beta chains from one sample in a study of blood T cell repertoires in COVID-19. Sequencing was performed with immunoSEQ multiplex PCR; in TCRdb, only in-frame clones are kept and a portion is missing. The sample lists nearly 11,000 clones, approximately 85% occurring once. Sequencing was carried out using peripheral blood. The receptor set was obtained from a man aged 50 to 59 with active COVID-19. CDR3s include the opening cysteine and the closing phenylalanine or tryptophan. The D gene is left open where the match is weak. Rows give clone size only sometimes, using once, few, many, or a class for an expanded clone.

cdr3_aa: CASSEAGLRAGGPPLHF; cdr3_nt: TGTGCCAGCAGTGAAGCGGGACTACGGGCAGGGGGCCCACCCCTCCACTTT; v_call: TRBV2; clone_size: .; j_call: TRBJ1-6; d_call: TRBD1
cdr3_aa: CASSLEASGYEQYF; cdr3_nt: TGTGCCAGCAGTTTAGAGGCTAGCGGCTACGAGCAGTACTTC; v_call: TRBV27; clone_size: .; j_call: TRBJ2-7; d_call: TRBD2
cdr3_aa: CASTELSDRSWAGELFF; cdr3_nt: TGTGCCAGCACAGAACTCTCGGACAGGTCGTGGGCCGGGGAGCTGTTTTTT; v_call: TRBV28; clone_size: .; j_call: TRBJ2-2; d_call: TRBD1
cdr3_aa: CASSSLNEQFF; cdr3_nt: TGTGCCAGCAGTTCCCTCAATGAGCAGTTCTTC; v_call: TRBV27; clone_size: .; j_call: TRBJ2-1; d_call: .
cdr3_aa: CASTLGGGGANVLTF; cdr3_nt: TGTGCCAGTACCCTCGGCGGCGGTGGGGCCAACGTCCTGACTTTC; v_call: TRBV19; clone_size: .; j_call: TRBJ2-6; d_call: .
cdr3_aa: CASTPEGPGTEFF; cdr3_nt: TGTGCCAGCACCCCGGAGGGGCCAGGAACCGAGTTCTTC; v_call: TRBV2; clone_size: .; j_call: TRBJ2-1; d_call: .
cdr3_aa: CASATGQGQDQLFF; cdr3_nt: TGCGCCAGCGCAACCGGACAGGGGCAGGACCAACTGTTTTTT; v_call: TRBV5-1; clone_size: .; j_call: TRBJ1-4; d_call: TRBD1
cdr3_aa: CASSLEGRVAYGYTF; cdr3_nt: TGTGCCAGCAGCTTAGAGGGCAGGGTGGCCTATGGCTACACCTTC; v_call: TRBV11-2; clone_size: .; j_call: TRBJ1-2; d_call: .
cdr3_aa: CASAGTSFSSRETQYF; cdr3_nt: TGTGCCAGTGCCGGGACTAGCTTTTCTTCGCGCGAGACCCAGTACTTC; v_call: TRBV19; clone_size: medium-sized; j_call: TRBJ2-5; d_call: TRBD2
cdr3_aa: CASSSDRAQYF; cdr3_nt: TGTGCCAGCAGTTCCGACAGGGCGCAGTACTTC; v_call: TRBV27; clone_size: .; j_call: TRBJ2-7; d_call: TRBD1
cdr3_aa: CAISESLGQGKETQYF; cdr3_nt: TGTGCCATCAGTGAGTCTCTAGGACAGGGTAAAGAGACCCAGTACTTC; v_call: TRBV10-3; clone_size: .; j_call: TRBJ2-5; d_call: TRBD1
cdr3_aa: CASKGASDLSTDTQYF; cdr3_nt: TGTGCCAGCAAAGGAGCTAGCGACCTAAGCACAGATACGCAGTATTTT; v_call: TRBV28; clone_size: .; j_call: TRBJ2-3; d_call: .
cdr3_aa: CASSPPGQGEFF; cdr3_nt: TGTGCCAGCTCACCACCGGGACAGGGTGAGTTCTTC; v_call: TRBV18; clone_size: once; j_call: TRBJ2-1; d_call: TRBD1
cdr3_aa: CASSFPGTNYEQYF; cdr3_nt: TGTGCCAGCAGCTTCCCCGGGACTAACTACGAGCAGTACTTC; v_call: TRBV5-8; clone_size: .; j_call: TRBJ2-7; d_call: TRBD2
cdr3_aa: CSVEGTGQSYNEQFF; cdr3_nt: TGCAGCGTTGAAGGTACAGGGCAATCCTACAATGAGCAGTTCTTC; v_call: TRBV29-1; clone_size: few; j_call: TRBJ2-1; d_call: .
cdr3_aa: CASSLSASGVADTQYF; cdr3_nt: TGTGCCAGCAGTTTATCGGCTAGCGGAGTGGCAGATACGCAGTATTTT; v_call: TRBV27; clone_size: .; j_call: TRBJ2-3; d_call: TRBD2